The 8 T cell receptor beta chains below all came from one sample that was sequenced in a study of cytomegalovirus exposure and HLA in healthy donors. Sequencing was performed with immunoSEQ multiplex PCR; in TCRdb, only in-frame clones are kept and a portion is missing. The sample has approximately 65,000 clones; approximately 92% are singletons. Sequences were obtained from PBMCs. These receptors were taken from a man aged 18 to 30 in good health and CMV-seropositive.

The J gene is TRBJ2-1, the V gene TRBV7-2, with 10 bases lining up with TRBD1. The trim removed 5 bases at V and 3 bases at J, leaving 4 bases unmatched. CDR1 SGHTA and CDR2 FQGNSA come from the germline V gene. The CDR3 totals 15 residues. CDR3 residues: CASSPDRGLYNEQFF. The CDR3 bases are TGTGCCAGCAGCCCAGACAGGGGGCTCTACAATGAGCAGTTCTTC.

The genes are TRBV10-3 and TRBJ2-2, with D perhaps TRBD2 (6 bases). CDR3 length: 11 residues. V lost 8 bases to trimming and J lost 5 bases, with 6 bases between them. Germline-derived CDR1 and CDR2 are ENHRY and SYGVKD. The DNA for the CDR3 is TGTGCCATCGGGAGGACCGGGGAGCTGTTTTTT. Translating gives CAIGRTGELFF.

The J gene is TRBJ2-7, the V gene TRBV30, with D tentatively TRBD2 (7 bases). The CDR3 covers 11 residues. The germline CDR1 and CDR2 sequences are GTSNPN and SVGIG (reference sequence). With 2 bases removed from V and 12 bases from J, the gap between germline ends came to 14 bases. CDR3 region: CAWSHGGGLYF. CDR3 sequence (DNA): TGTGCCTGGAGTCATGGGGGGGGGCTGTACTTC. The variable domain in full, completed from reference TRBV30 and TRBJ2-7, reads SQTIHQWPATLVQPVGSPLSLECTVEGTSNPNLYWYRQAAGRGLQLLFYSVGIGQISSEVPQNLSASRPQDRQFILSSKKLLLSDSGFYLCAWSHGGGLYFGPGTRLTVT.

This chain connects TRBV5-8 to TRBJ2-5; 9 nucleotides agree with TRBD1. The V gene's germline CDR1 is SGHTS and CDR2 YDEGEE. There are 14 residues in the CDR3. The V gene end was trimmed by 4 bases and the J gene end by 2 bases; junction bases not matched to a gene: 3. CDR3 DNA sequence: TGTGCCAGCAGCCCGGGACAGGGTCAAGAGACCCAGTACTTC. Translation gives CASSPGQGQETQYF. Full variable domain (outside the CDR3, taken from reference TRBV5-8 and TRBJ2-5): EAGVTQSPTHLIKTRGQQATLRCSPISGHTSVYWYQQALGLGLQFLLWYDEGEERNRGNFPPRFSGRQFPNYSSELNVNALELEDSALYLCASSPGQGQETQYFGPGTRLLVL.

The V and J genes are TRBV9 and TRBJ2-3; D unresolved. Germline lookup yields CDR1 SGDLS and CDR2 YYNGEE. This CDR3 is 13 amino acids long. The V gene lost 2 bases and the J gene lost 3 bases, with 7 bases spanning the gap. This CDR3 is CASSVFETDTQYF. As DNA, the CDR3 is TGTGCCAGCAGCGTCTTCGAGACAGATACGCAGTATTTT.

This sequence joins TRBV5-1 and TRBJ2-3; no reliable D call. The CDR3 has 12 amino acids. The germline V and J ends were trimmed by 1 base and 4 bases, with 4 bases remaining between them. CDR1 SGHRS and CDR2 YFSETQ come from the germline V gene. The CDR3 bases are TGCGCCAGCAGCTTGCCTGCAGATACGCAGTATTTT. It yields the protein CASSLPADTQYF. Full variable domain (outside the CDR3, taken from reference TRBV5-1 and TRBJ2-3): KAGVTQTPRYLIKTRGQQVTLSCSPISGHRSVSWYQQTPGQGLQFLFEYFSETQRNKGNFPGRFSGRQFSNSRSEMNVSTLELGDSALYLCASSLPADTQYFGPGTRLTVL.

The J gene is TRBJ2-7, the V gene TRBV15, with 7 bases that match TRBD2. After removal of 0 bases from V and 2 bases from J, the junction contained 7 bases not matched to a gene. This CDR3 comprises 16 residues. Germline CDR1 LNHNV, CDR2 YYDKDF (reference sequence). CDR3 bases: TGTGCCACCAGCAGAGATGTGGGGAGGGAGACCTACGAGCAGTACTTC. As protein: CATSRDVGRETYEQYF.

The rearrangement links TRBV7-8 to TRBJ1-2; D may be TRBD1 (5 bases). Trimming took 1 base from V and 7 from J, leaving 13 bases between them. The CDR3 runs 14 residues. Germline V gene lookup returns CDR1 SGHVS and CDR2 FQNEAQ. CDR3 sequence reads: CASSLVMTGGGYTF. CDR3 nucleotide sequence: TGTGCCAGCAGCTTAGTTATGACCGGGGGTGGCTACACCTTC.